The 19 T cell receptor beta chains given below trace back to one sample, sequenced in a study of TIL therapy for anti-PD-1-resistant metastatic lung cancer. Documented time point: pre-treatment sample, taken before nivolumab and TIL therapy. The immunoSEQ assay was v3. Assay: immunoSEQ multiplex PCR; the TCRdb copy retains only in-frame clones and omits some. The table includes 20,000 to 25,000 clones, 60% to 80% detected once. The starting material was blood, obtained at baseline. Every receptor here comes from a person between 30 and 79 years old with non-small cell lung cancer.

This chain connects TRBV7-9 to TRBJ2-3, with 7 bases matching TRBD2. The V segment lost 5 bases and the J segment 2 bases; nucleotides outside the gene matches: 4. CDR1 SEHNR and CDR2 FQNEAQ come from the germline V gene (reference sequence). CDR3 length equals 14 residues. In nucleotides, the CDR3 is TGTGCCAGCAGCGTGGGACTACCCACAGATACGCAGTATTTT. Translated, it gives CASSVGLPTDTQYF.

In its sample, this clone is medium-sized. The CDR3 loop is CASSLKSGTDYYGYTF. Here the CDR3 DNA reads TGTGCCAGCAGCTTAAAATCCGGGACGGACTACTATGGCTACACCTTC. This chain connects TRBV21-1 to TRBJ1-2. TRBV21-1 is given as a pseudogene. CDR3 size: 16 residues.

The gene calls are TRBV19 and TRBJ1-2; D is perhaps TRBD1 (5 bases). With 6 bases removed from V and 8 bases from J, the gap between germline ends came to 16 bases. The CDR3 covers 13 residues. CDR1 and CDR2 from the germline V gene are LNHDA and SQIVND (reference sequence). This CDR3 reads CASRDRDARGYTF. DNA for the CDR3: TGTGCCAGTAGGGATCGGGACGCCCGAGGCTACACCTTC.

The chain recombines TRBV5-6 with TRBJ1-1; D uncertain. Trimming removed 4 bases at V and 4 bases at J, with 17 bases between. The V gene's germline CDR1 is SGHDT and CDR2 YYEEEE. The CDR3 sequence is 15 residues long. The CDR3 sequence is CASSRGAGRGTEAFF. In nucleotides, the CDR3 is TGTGCCAGCAGCCGGGGAGCGGGTCGGGGCACTGAAGCTTTCTTT.

V and J are TRBV2 and TRBJ1-6; maybe TRBD1 (5 bases). Germline assignment: CDR1 SNHLY and CDR2 FYNNEI. The CDR3 has 15 amino acids. Trimming took 4 bases from V and 8 from J, leaving 15 bases between them. This CDR3 is CASSGPGKRDSPLHF. DNA of the CDR3: TGTGCCAGCAGTGGTCCAGGGAAAAGAGATTCACCCCTCCACTTT.

The chain employs TRBV28 and TRBJ1-1; D is unclear. The ends were cut back, 2 bases at V and 8 bases at J, with 6 bases in the middle. This CDR3 spans 11 amino acids. CDR1 and CDR2 from the germline V gene are MDHEN and SYDVKM. The CDR3 is CASSLRREAFF. The CDR3 coding sequence is TGTGCCAGCAGTTTACGCCGGGAAGCTTTCTTT.

The chain recombines TRBV5-1 with TRBJ2-3; 9 bases fit TRBD1. This CDR3 region has 15 residues. V trimming: 0 bases; J trimming: 10 bases; junction bases outside the gene matches: 9. The germline V gene has CDR1 SGHRS and CDR2 YFSETQ. This chain's CDR3 is CASSLGPGTGPSQYF. The CDR3 DNA reads TGCGCCAGCAGCTTGGGTCCCGGGACAGGGCCGTCGCAGTATTTT.

V usage is TRBV2 and J usage is TRBJ2-1, with a tentative D call TRBD1 (6 bases). Trimming took off 7 bases at V and 7 bases at J, with 14 bases between the two ends. Germline lookup yields CDR1 SNHLY and CDR2 FYNNEI. This CDR3 comprises 13 residues. The CDR3 here is CASITYQGNEQFF. CDR3 in DNA: TGTGCCAGCATTACGTACCAGGGGAATGAGCAGTTCTTC. The entire variable domain, with the rest obtained from reference TRBV2 and TRBJ2-1, is as follows: EPEVTQTPSHQVTQMGQEVILRCVPISNHLYFYWYRQILGQKVEFLVSFYNNEISEKSEIFDDQFSVERPDGSNFTLKIRSTKLEDSAMYFCASITYQGNEQFFGPGTRLTVL.

The chain employs TRBV4-3 and TRBJ2-3, with 10 nucleotides matching TRBD2. J gave up 2 bases and V 0 bases, and 14 bases lay outside the gene matches. The CDR3 contains 20 residues. In germline, CDR1 is LGHNA, CDR2 YSLEER. The CDR3 spells CASSQEVIAGGPRPTDTQYF. In DNA, the CDR3 is TGCGCCAGCAGCCAAGAGGTGATAGCGGGGGGTCCTAGACCCACAGATACGCAGTATTTT.

This chain connects TRBV5-6 to TRBJ1-2, with D unclear. V dropped 0 bases and J dropped 8 bases, with 11 bases sitting between them. The CDR3 sequence is 13 residues long. Germline V gene sequence: CDR1 SGHDT, CDR2 YYEEEE. Here the CDR3 reads CASSLDSAGGYTF. The DNA of the CDR3 is TGTGCCAGCAGCTTGGACAGCGCCGGGGGCTACACCTTC.

This rearrangement joins TRBV7-9 to TRBJ1-4; D ambiguous. The CDR3 loop spans 12 amino acids. The V end was cut by 4 bases, the J end by 8 bases, with 8 bases between. In germline, CDR1 is SEHNR, CDR2 FQNEAQ (reference sequence). CDR3 bases: TGTGCCAGCAGCTCTATGGGAGAAAAACTGTTTTTT. This encodes CASSSMGEKLFF. Full variable domain (remainder filled in from reference TRBV7-9 and TRBJ1-4): DTGVSQNPRHKITKRGQNVTFRCDPISEHNRLYWYRQTLGQGPEFLTYFQNEAQLEKSRLLSDRFSAERPKGSFSTLEIQRTEQGDSAMYLCASSSMGEKLFFGSGTQLSVL.

The genes are TRBV9 and TRBJ2-5; D ambiguous. From germline, CDR1 is SGDLS and CDR2 YYNGEE. The CDR3 spans 13 residues. Trimming left V 5 bases short and J 3 bases short, with 11 bases between. In DNA form, the CDR3 reads TGTGCCAGCAGAGGGCCATCAGAAGAGACCCAGTACTTC. Its protein product is CASRGPSEETQYF. The complete variable domain, with remaining parts taken from reference TRBV9 and TRBJ2-5, reads DSGVTQTPKHLITATGQRVTLRCSPRSGDLSVYWYQQSLDQGLQFLIQYYNGEERAKGNILERFSAQQFPDLHSELNLSSLELGDSALYFCASRGPSEETQYFGPGTRLLVL.

This clone showed up just once. The V and J genes are TRBV4-3 and TRBJ1-4; D unclear. The CDR3 runs to 16 residues. Trimming cost V 0 bases and J 4 bases, with 12 bases left between them. The germline gives CDR1 LGHNA, CDR2 YSLEER. The CDR3 is CASSQDPRQLNEKLFF. CDR3 DNA sequence: TGCGCCAGCAGCCAAGATCCTAGGCAGCTTAATGAAAAACTGTTTTTT.

This clone was detected a few times. DNA of the CDR3: TGTGCCACCCGACGGACCAGCACCGGGGAGCTGTTTTTT. It codes for CATRRTSTGELFF. V usage is TRBV14 and J usage is TRBJ2-2; D gene unclear. CDR1 and CDR2 from the germline V gene are SGHDN and FVKESK. The CDR3 sequence is 13 residues long. The V gene lost 10 bases and the J gene lost 4 bases, with 13 bases spanning the gap.

This sequence joins TRBV18 and TRBJ1-2, with D possibly being TRBD1 (5 bases). Trimming took 3 bases from V and 4 from J, leaving 18 bases between them. Germline V lookup: CDR1 KGHSH, CDR2 LQKENI. The CDR3 loop spans 16 amino acids. For the CDR3, the DNA is TGTGCCAGCTCACCCGACCTGGGGACGGCAGGCTATGGCTACACCTTC. It encodes CASSPDLGTAGYGYTF.

This chain links TRBV9 with TRBJ1-6; the D gene is possibly TRBD1 (5 bases). The V gene's germline CDR1 is SGDLS and CDR2 YYNGEE. V shed 0 bases and J shed 4 bases, with 8 bases lying between them. CDR3 length equals 15 residues. The CDR3 protein is CASSVGGFYNSPLHF. CDR3 DNA sequence: TGTGCCAGCAGCGTAGGGGGGTTTTATAATTCACCCCTCCACTTT.

The chain carries TRBV14 and TRBJ2-5, with D hard to call. Germline V CDR1 and CDR2: SGHDN, FVKESK. The CDR3 loop spans 16 amino acids. V dropped 1 base and J dropped 2 bases, with 14 bases sitting between them. As DNA, the CDR3 is TGTGCCAGCAGCCAAGTTGTGGGGAAAGGACAAGAGACCCAGTACTTC. Residues: CASSQVVGKGQETQYF.

The chain uses TRBV6-5 and TRBJ2-6, with D possibly matching TRBD1 (5 bases). CDR3 length equals 15 residues. Trimming cost V 6 bases and J 3 bases, with 12 bases left between them. From germline, CDR1 is MNHEY and CDR2 SVGAGI. Written as DNA, the CDR3 is TGTGCCAGCAGGCCAGGGCTAAGTGGGGCCAACGTCCTGACTTTC. Its translation: CASRPGLSGANVLTF.

The chain combines TRBV9 with TRBJ1-1; 7 nucleotides match TRBD1. With 2 bases clipped from V and 1 base from J, the junction kept 5 bases outside the gene matches. The length of the CDR3 is 15 residues. Per the germline V gene, CDR1 is SGDLS and CDR2 is YYNGEE. The CDR3 is CASSVSQGGNTEAFF. The CDR3, as DNA: TGTGCCAGCAGCGTCTCCCAGGGGGGGAACACTGAAGCTTTCTTT.